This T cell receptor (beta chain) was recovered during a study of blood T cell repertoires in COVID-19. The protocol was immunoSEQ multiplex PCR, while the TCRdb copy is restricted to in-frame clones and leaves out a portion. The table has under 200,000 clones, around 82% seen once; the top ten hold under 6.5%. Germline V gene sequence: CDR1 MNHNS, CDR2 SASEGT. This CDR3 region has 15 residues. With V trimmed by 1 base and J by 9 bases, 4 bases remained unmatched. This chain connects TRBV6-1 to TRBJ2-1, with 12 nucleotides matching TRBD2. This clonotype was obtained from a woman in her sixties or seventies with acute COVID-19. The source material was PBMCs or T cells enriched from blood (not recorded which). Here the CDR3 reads CASSEGTSGNSEQFF. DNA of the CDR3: TGTGCCAGCAGTGAAGGGACTAGCGGGAACAGTGAGCAGTTCTTC.